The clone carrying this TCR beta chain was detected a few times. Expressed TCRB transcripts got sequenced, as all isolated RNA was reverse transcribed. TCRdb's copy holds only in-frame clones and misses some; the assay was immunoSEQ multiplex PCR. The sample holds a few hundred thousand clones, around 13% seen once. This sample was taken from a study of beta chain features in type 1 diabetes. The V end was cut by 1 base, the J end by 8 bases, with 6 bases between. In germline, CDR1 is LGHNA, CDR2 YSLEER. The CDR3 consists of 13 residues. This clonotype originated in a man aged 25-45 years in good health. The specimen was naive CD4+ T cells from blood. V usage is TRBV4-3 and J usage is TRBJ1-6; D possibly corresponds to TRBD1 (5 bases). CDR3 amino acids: CASSQGRDSPLHF. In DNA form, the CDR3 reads TGCGCCAGCAGCCAAGGCAGGGATTCACCCCTCCACTTT.